A selection of T cell receptor beta chains follows, all from one sample in a study of graft-versus-host responses after intestinal transplantation. This table comes from immunoSEQ multiplex PCR, and its TCRdb copy is limited to in-frame clones, with some not included. The sample consists of about 100,000 clones, approximately 84% of them appearing once. These receptors have no known antigen. The input for sequencing was unstimulated CD4+ T cells sorted from spleen or lymph node cells, taken before intestinal transplant. These receptors all come from a human donor who received an intestinal transplant. The CDR3 runs from the conserved cysteine through the conserved F or W. The D gene is left open where the match is weak. Expanded clones get a size class; other rows say once, few or many, or leave the size out.

TGTGCCAGCAGTCCCCCGCCAGGAAACACCATATATTTT	CASSPPPGNTIYF	TRBV6-5	NA	NA	TRBJ1-3
TGCGCCAGCAGCCAAGAAGCGTCACTAGCAAGTTACAATGAGCAGTTCTTC	CASSQEASLASYNEQFF	TRBV4-1	NA	NA	TRBJ2-1
TGTGCCAGCAGAAAAGGACAGGACACAGATACGCAGTATTTT	CASRKGQDTDTQYF	TRBV7-9	TRBD1	NA	TRBJ2-3
TGCGCCAGCAGCTTTCGTGGACAGCTTCGAGGAGGTGACACTGAAGCTTTCTTT	CASSFRGQLRGGDTEAFF	TRBV5-1	NA	NA	TRBJ1-1
TGTGCCAGTAGTATAACGCAGGGCTCTGGAAACACCATATATTTT	CASSITQGSGNTIYF	TRBV19	NA	once	TRBJ1-3
TGTGCCAGCATGGCAGGGAGCTCCTATAATTCACCCCTCCACTTT	CASMAGSSYNSPLHF	TRBV28	NA	NA	TRBJ1-6
TGCGCCAGCAGCTTGGCAGGGGAGAGAGAGACCCAGTACTTC	CASSLAGERETQYF	TRBV5-1	NA	NA	TRBJ2-5
TGTGCCAGCAGCTTGGCCCGGGATACCGCAACTAATGAAAAACTGTTTTTT	CASSLARDTATNEKLFF	TRBV5-4	NA	NA	TRBJ1-4
TGTGCCAGCAGCCCGACAGTCCAAGAGACCCAGTACTTC	CASSPTVQETQYF	TRBV7-6	NA	NA	TRBJ2-5
TGTGCCAGCTCACCTCGACAGGGATCTGTCACTGAAGCTTTCTTT	CASSPRQGSVTEAFF	TRBV18	TRBD1	NA	TRBJ1-1
TGTGCCAGCTTGAGGTCAGGGGGGGGGACAGATACGCAGTATTTT	CASLRSGGGTDTQYF	TRBV6-1	NA	NA	TRBJ2-3
TGTGCCAGCAGCTTCCGGGGGGCCGGTGATACGCAGTATTTT	CASSFRGAGDTQYF	TRBV9	NA	NA	TRBJ2-3
TGTGCCAGCAGCTTAGAAGGACTTAACACCGGGGAGCTGTTTTTT	CASSLEGLNTGELFF	TRBV11-2	NA	NA	TRBJ2-2
TGTGCCAGCAGCTTAGGACAGTCCACAGATACGCAGTATTTT	CASSLGQSTDTQYF	TRBV11-1	NA	NA	TRBJ2-3
TGTGCCAGCAGTGAAGGTGGGATCGGTAGCTATGGCTACACCTTC	CASSEGGIGSYGYTF	TRBV6-1	NA	NA	TRBJ1-2
TGTGCCAGCAGCAAGGGGCTAGCGGGCTCCTACGAGCAGTACTTC	CASSKGLAGSYEQYF	TRBV5-4	TRBD2	NA	TRBJ2-7